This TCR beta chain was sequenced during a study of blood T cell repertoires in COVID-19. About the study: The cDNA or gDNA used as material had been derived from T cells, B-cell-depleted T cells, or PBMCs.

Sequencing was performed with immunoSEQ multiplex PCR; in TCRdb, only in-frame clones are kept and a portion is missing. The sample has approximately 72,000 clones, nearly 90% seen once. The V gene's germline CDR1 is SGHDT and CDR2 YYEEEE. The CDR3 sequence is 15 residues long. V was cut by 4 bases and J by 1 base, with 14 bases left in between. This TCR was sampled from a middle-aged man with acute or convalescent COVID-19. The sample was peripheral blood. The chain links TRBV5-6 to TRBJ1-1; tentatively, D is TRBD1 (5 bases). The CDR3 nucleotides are TGTGCCAGCAGCATCGGACACGATAGGAACACTGAAGCTTTCTTT. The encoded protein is CASSIGHDRNTEAFF. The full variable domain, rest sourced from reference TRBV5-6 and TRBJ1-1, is DAGVTQSPTHLIKTRGQQVTLRCSPKSGHDTVSWYQQALGQGPQFIFQYYEEEERQRGNFPDRFSGHQFPNYSSELNVNALLLGDSALYLCASSIGHDRNTEAFFGQGTRLTVV.